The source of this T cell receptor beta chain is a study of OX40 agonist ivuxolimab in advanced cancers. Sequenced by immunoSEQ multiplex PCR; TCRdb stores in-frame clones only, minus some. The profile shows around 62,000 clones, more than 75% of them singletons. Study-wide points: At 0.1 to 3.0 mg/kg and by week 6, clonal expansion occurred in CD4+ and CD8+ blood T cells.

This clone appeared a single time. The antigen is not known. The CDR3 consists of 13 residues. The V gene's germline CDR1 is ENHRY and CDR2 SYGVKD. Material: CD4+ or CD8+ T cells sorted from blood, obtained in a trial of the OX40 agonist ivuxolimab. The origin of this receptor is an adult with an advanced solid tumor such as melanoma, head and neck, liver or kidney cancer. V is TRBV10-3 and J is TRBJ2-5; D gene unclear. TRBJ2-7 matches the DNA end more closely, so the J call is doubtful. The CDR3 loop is CAISEDSSSEQYF. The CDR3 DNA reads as TGTGCCATCAGTGAGGACTCCTCCAGCGAGCAGTACTTC.